A single sample is the source of the 22 T cell receptor beta chains below, sequenced in a study of post-analysis software for immune sequencing data. Study findings and constraints: Comparison of patients with controls showed five TRBV segments more frequent in patients, TRBV5-6, TRBV5-1 and TRBV20-1 among them.

These receptors lack a known antigen. Tagging with unique molecular identifiers was a feature of the TCR beta cDNA libraries. MiXCR, applied by TCRdb to the PCR reads, yields one record per CDR3 protein. The sample holds 430,000 or so distinct CDR3 sequences; roughly 38% are singletons and the top ten take 6.5% to 8%. Sequencing input: blood. The receptor set was obtained from a girl under 10 years old with multiple sclerosis.

The V gene is TRBV29-1, the J gene TRBJ2-5; D might be TRBD2 (6 bases). V was cut by 6 bases and J by 4 bases, with 12 bases left in between. The CDR3 is 12 amino acids. Germline V CDR1 and CDR2: SQVTM, ANQGSEA. CDR3 region: CSVAVGGETQYF. CDR3 nucleotides: TGCAGCGTGGCGGTCGGGGGAGAGACCCAGTACTTC.

In its sample, this clonotype was seen a few times. This chain joins TRBV15 and TRBJ2-7; a possible D gene is TRBD1 (5 bases). The CDR3 contains 17 residues. The V gene's germline CDR1 is LNHNV and CDR2 YYDKDF (reference sequence). Trimming took 3 bases from V and 0 from J, leaving 18 bases between them. This CDR3 is CATSSYSYRWSSYEQYF. In nucleotides, the CDR3 is TGTGCCACCAGCAGTTATTCATACAGGTGGAGCTCCTACGAGCAGTACTTC. Combining the CDR3 with reference TRBV15 and TRBJ2-7 gives the whole variable domain DAMVIQNPRYQVTQFGKPVTLSCSQTLNHNVMYWYQQKSSQAPKLLFHYYDKDFNNEADTPDNFQSRRPNTSFCFLDIRSPGLGDTAMYLCATSSYSYRWSSYEQYFGPGTRLTVT.

This clonotype was counted only a few times. The V call is TRBV15, the J call TRBJ2-7, with TRBD2 identical over 8 bases. CDR3 length: 14 amino acids. CDR1 is LNHNV and CDR2 is YYDKDF in the germline V gene (reference sequence). V lost 1 base to trimming and J lost 5 bases; unmatched junction nucleotides: 4. In DNA form, the CDR3 reads TGTGCCACCAGCAGAGCCGGGAGGGCGAACGAGCAGTACTTC. Protein product: CATSRAGRANEQYF.

Only a few counts were recorded for this clonotype. This chain links TRBV5-1 with TRBJ2-7; 7 bases align to TRBD1. V was pared by 4 bases and J by 0 bases, with 4 bases of the junction left unmatched. The CDR3 loop spans 14 amino acids. Germline V gene data show CDR1 as SGHRS and CDR2 as YFSETQ. CDR3 coding DNA: TGCGCCAGCAGCCGGGACAGTTTCTCCTACGAGCAGTACTTC. Translating it yields CASSRDSFSYEQYF.

The chain carries TRBV6-5 and TRBJ1-1, with D possibly matching TRBD1 (6 bases). Germline V lookup: CDR1 MNHEY, CDR2 SVGAGI. V was trimmed by 5 bases and J by 5 bases, leaving 12 bases between them. The CDR3 is made up of 13 amino acids. The CDR3 DNA reads TGTGCCAGCAGTAAACAGGGTAGGACTGAAGCTTTCTTT. This gives the protein CASSKQGRTEAFF.

The rearrangement uses TRBV12-3 or TRBV12-4 and TRBJ2-3; 13 bases match TRBD2. The CDR3 sequence is 16 residues long. Germline trimming cut 6 bases from V and 1 base from J; bases unmatched to any gene: 4. The CDR3 coding sequence is TGTGCCAGCAGCAGGACTAGCGGGAGTCGCACAGATACGCAGTATTTT. Its translation is CASSRTSGSRTDTQYF.

V and J are TRBV7-9 and TRBJ1-1; TRBD1 is a possible D gene (5 bases). CDR1 SEHNR and CDR2 FQNEAQ come from the germline V gene (reference sequence). The CDR3 is 16 amino acids. Trimming left V 5 bases short and J 3 bases short, with 19 bases between. The CDR3 nucleotides read TGTGCCAGCAGCCTCCTGCGGGGCCCTGGGGACACTGAAGCTTTCTTT. This encodes CASSLLRGPGDTEAFF.

The rearrangement uses TRBV29-1 and TRBJ2-1; 8 nucleotides line up with TRBD2. The CDR3 extends over 11 amino acids. CDR1 is SQVTM and CDR2 is ANQGSEA in the germline V gene. After removal of 6 bases from V and 8 bases from J, the junction contained 3 bases not matched to a gene. CDR3 sequence reads: CSVGLAYEQFF. The CDR3 DNA follows: TGCAGCGTCGGACTAGCTTATGAGCAGTTCTTC.

The V call is TRBV11-1, the J call TRBJ2-5, with D perhaps TRBD1 (5 bases). V was cut by 6 bases and J by 2 bases, with 22 bases left in between. Germline loops: CDR1 SGHAT, CDR2 FQDESV (reference sequence). The CDR3 runs 17 residues. The CDR3 reads CASRQSDGHNLQETQYF. The CDR3 coding sequence is TGTGCCAGCAGGCAGTCGGACGGACACAACCTACAAGAGACCCAGTACTTC.

The V call is TRBV5-1, the J call TRBJ2-1, with D maybe TRBD1 (5 bases). Germline V gene lookup returns CDR1 SGHRS and CDR2 YFSETQ. This CDR3 comprises 15 residues. Trimming pared 3 bases from V and 5 bases from J, leaving 15 bases between. The CDR3 sequence: CASSSPKPGHNEQFF. DNA of the CDR3: TGCGCCAGCAGCTCGCCAAAACCAGGGCACAATGAGCAGTTCTTC.

Written as DNA, the CDR3 is TGCAGTGCTAGCACCGGACGAGGGGGGGCCAAAAACATTCAGTACTTC. It yields the protein CSASTGRGGAKNIQYF. V gene TRBV20-1 combines with J gene TRBJ2-4; either TRBD1 or TRBD2 may fit D (6 bases each). In germline, CDR1 is DFQATT, CDR2 SNEGSKA (reference sequence). The CDR3 consists of 16 residues. The V end lost 3 bases, the J end lost 1 base, and 16 bases lay between the germline ends.

In the case of this clonotype: The junction and the germline gene differ at one end; a read error may be behind it. The chain links TRBV20-1 to TRBJ1-3; the D is unclear. This CDR3 region has 13 residues. Germline CDR1 reads DFQATT; CDR2 reads SNEGSKA (reference sequence). The CDR3 protein is CSARDGSRNTIYF. The CDR3 DNA sequence: TGCAGTGCTAGAGACGGCTCTAGAAACACCATATATTTT.

V is TRBV2 and J is TRBJ2-7; 10 nucleotides align to TRBD2. The CDR3 is 15 residues long. CDR1 and CDR2 (germline): SNHLY, FYNNEI. The ends lost 1 base at V and 6 bases at J; junction bases unmatched: 6. The CDR3 DNA reads TGTGCCAGCAGTGAAGGAAGCGGGGGGGCCTCCGAGCAGTACTTC. Encoded protein: CASSEGSGGASEQYF.

This clonotype was counted between two and nine times. The gene calls are TRBV9 and TRBJ2-7; 8 nucleotides match TRBD2. The J call may not be correct, given that the DNA end is closer to TRBJ2-5. Germline CDR1 is SGDLS and CDR2 is YYNGEE. The CDR3 contains 15 residues. CDR3 region: CASSVGAGDPQTQYF. The CDR3 DNA reads as TGTGCCAGCAGCGTAGGAGCGGGAGATCCACAGACCCAGTACTTC.

The chain has TRBV20-1 and TRBJ2-3; a possible D gene is TRBD2 (6 bases). Germline V CDR1 and CDR2: DFQATT, SNEGSKA (reference sequence). V dropped 3 bases and J dropped 5 bases, with 15 bases sitting between them. The CDR3 extends over 14 amino acids. CDR3 region: CSASRRGGVDTQYF. The DNA of the CDR3 is TGCAGTGCTAGTAGGAGGGGCGGGGTAGATACGCAGTATTTT.

The chain joins TRBV4-3 to TRBJ2-1; 9 bases agree with TRBD2. Germline loops: CDR1 LGHNA, CDR2 YSLEER. The trim removed 0 bases at V and 14 bases at J, leaving 14 bases unmatched. The CDR3 loop spans 16 amino acids. CDR3 bases: TGCGCCAGCAGCCAAGATTTTGCGACTAGCGGACCGAGCAAGTTCTTC. This sequence encodes CASSQDFATSGPSKFF.

This clonotype occurred a few times. The genes are TRBV20-1 and TRBJ1-2, with 9 bases matching TRBD1. The trim removed 7 bases at V and 2 bases at J, leaving 2 bases unmatched. The CDR3 is 12 amino acids. Germline V gives CDR1 DFQATT, CDR2 SNEGSKA (reference sequence). This chain's CDR3 is CSVGTGNYGYTF. CDR3 DNA: TGCAGTGTCGGGACAGGGAACTATGGCTACACCTTC.

This clonotype was observed once. The J gene is TRBJ2-5, the V gene TRBV12-3 or TRBV12-4, with a possible D match to TRBD2 (6 bases). CDR3 size: 15 residues. V lost 6 bases to trimming and J lost 2 bases, with 16 bases between them. DNA for the CDR3: TGTGCCAGCAGCAAAGGGGTGACTAGTCAAGAGACCCAGTACTTC. Its protein is CASSKGVTSQETQYF.

V is TRBV7-2 and J is TRBJ2-6; D tentatively fits TRBD1 or TRBD2 (5 bases each). This CDR3 has 17 residues. Germline CDR1 SGHTA, CDR2 FQGNSA. V dropped 4 bases and J dropped 0 bases, with 13 bases sitting between them. CDR3 bases: TGTGCCAGCAGCTCTAGGGGACCGCTCTCTGGGGCCAACGTCCTGACTTTC. Its translation: CASSSRGPLSGANVLTF.

The chain recombines TRBV7-9 with TRBJ1-6; D gene uncertain. The CDR3 loop spans 13 amino acids. Trimming left V 5 bases short and J 6 bases short, with 8 bases between. Per the germline V gene, CDR1 is SEHNR and CDR2 is FQNEAQ (reference sequence). The CDR3 DNA reads as TGTGCCAGCAGCGAATTTCCTAATTCACCCCTCCACTTT. It is translated as CASSEFPNSPLHF.

Of note for this clonotype: A read error may produce the germline difference seen at one junction end. The chain uses TRBV20-1 and TRBJ2-1; tentatively, D is TRBD2 (6 bases). The CDR3 loop spans 12 amino acids. The V gene's germline CDR1 is DFQATT and CDR2 SNEGSKA (reference sequence). The CDR3 protein is CSAEGTYNERFF. The CDR3 nucleotides read TGCAGTGCTGAAGGGACTTACAATGAGCGGTTCTTC.

The rearrangement links TRBV29-1 to TRBJ2-7, with D possibly being TRBD1 (5 bases). Per the germline V gene, CDR1 is SQVTM and CDR2 is ANQGSEA. V lost 6 bases and J lost 0, with 15 bases in between. This CDR3 has 14 residues. For the CDR3, the DNA is TGCAGCGTAGGTGCAGGGTCGGTCTCCTACGAGCAGTACTTC. It yields the protein CSVGAGSVSYEQYF.